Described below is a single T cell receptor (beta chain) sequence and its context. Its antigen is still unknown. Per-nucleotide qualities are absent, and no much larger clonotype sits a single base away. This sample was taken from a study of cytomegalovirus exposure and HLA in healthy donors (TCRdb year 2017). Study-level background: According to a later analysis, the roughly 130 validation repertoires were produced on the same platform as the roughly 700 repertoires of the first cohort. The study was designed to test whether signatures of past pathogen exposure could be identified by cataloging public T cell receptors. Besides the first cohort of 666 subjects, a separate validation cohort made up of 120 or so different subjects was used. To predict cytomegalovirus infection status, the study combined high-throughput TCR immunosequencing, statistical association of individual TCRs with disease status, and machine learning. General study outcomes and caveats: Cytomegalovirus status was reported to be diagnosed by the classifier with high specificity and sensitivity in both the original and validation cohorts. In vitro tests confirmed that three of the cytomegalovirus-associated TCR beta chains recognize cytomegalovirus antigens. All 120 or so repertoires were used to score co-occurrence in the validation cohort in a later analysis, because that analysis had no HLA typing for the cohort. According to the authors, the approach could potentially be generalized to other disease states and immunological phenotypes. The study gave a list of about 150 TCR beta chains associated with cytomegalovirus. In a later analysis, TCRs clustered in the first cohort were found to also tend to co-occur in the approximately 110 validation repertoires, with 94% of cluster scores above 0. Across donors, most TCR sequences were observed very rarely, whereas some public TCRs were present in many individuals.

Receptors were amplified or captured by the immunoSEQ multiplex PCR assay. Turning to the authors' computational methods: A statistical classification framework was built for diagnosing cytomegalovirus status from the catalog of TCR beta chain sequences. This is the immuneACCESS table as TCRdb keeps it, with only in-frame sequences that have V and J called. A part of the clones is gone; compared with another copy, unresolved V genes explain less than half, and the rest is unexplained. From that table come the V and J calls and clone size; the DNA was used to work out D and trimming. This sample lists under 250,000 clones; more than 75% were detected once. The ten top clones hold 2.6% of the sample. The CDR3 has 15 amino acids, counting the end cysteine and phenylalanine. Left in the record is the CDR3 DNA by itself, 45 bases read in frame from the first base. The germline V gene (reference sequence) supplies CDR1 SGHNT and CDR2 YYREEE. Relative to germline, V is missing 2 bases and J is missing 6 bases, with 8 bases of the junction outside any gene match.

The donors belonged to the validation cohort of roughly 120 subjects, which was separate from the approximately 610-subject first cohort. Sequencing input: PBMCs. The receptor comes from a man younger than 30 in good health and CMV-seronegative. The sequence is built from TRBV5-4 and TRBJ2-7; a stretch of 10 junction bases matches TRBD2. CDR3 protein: CASSFSVGLAVEQYF. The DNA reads TGTGCCAGCAGCTTTTCGGTAGGACTAGCGGTCGAGCAGTACTTC.